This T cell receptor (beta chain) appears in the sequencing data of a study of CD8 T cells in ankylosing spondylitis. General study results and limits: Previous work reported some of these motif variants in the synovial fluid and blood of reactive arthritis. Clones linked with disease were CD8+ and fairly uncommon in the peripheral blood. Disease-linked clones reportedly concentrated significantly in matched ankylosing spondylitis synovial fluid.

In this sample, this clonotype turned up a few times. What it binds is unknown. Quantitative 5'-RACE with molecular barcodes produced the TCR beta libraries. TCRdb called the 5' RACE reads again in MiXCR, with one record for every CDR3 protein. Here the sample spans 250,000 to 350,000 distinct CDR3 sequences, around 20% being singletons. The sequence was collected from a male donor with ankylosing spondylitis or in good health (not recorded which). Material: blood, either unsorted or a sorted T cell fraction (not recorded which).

The CDR3 is CASNDLNTEAFF. The CDR3, as DNA: TGTGCCAGCAACGACCTTAACACTGAAGCTTTCTTT. The V and J genes are TRBV12-3 or TRBV12-4 and TRBJ1-1, with no clear D. Trimming stripped 7 bases from V and 2 bases from J, with 8 bases between. The CDR3 is made up of 12 amino acids.